This T cell receptor beta chain comes out of a study of T cell repertoires in cytomegalovirus infection. About the research overall: Selection of CMV epitopes for the study included recently identified HLA-C-restricted and well-studied HLA-B-restricted ones. Evidence of both CMV infection and a matching HLA type came from public TCR beta signatures. General study results and limits: Dominating the ex vivo response were TCR beta clonotypes that were CMV-specific and HLA-C-restricted. Public TCR beta family frequency separated CMV-and-HLA carriers, including in an independent cohort.

This clonotype occurred a few times. Its antigen remains unknown. Germline V gene sequence: CDR1 SGHTA, CDR2 FQGNSA. Trimming cost V 5 bases and J 4 bases; bases outside gene matches: 12. CDR3 size: 16 residues. A single record per CDR3 protein comes from TCRdb applying MiXCR to the reads. Here the sample spans 450,000 to 600,000 distinct CDR3 sequences, more than 40% being singletons. The chain joins TRBV7-2 to TRBJ2-5; 8 bases match TRBD2. Sequenced material: cultured PBMCs, taken from culture after CMV antigen stimulation. The receptor's source is a human donor in good health (CMV status not recorded). Some clones in this sample may be carry-over from other donors' samples. For the CDR3, the DNA is TGTGCCAGCAGCCCCAACGCCGGGACTAGTAGAGAGACCCAGTACTTC. This sequence encodes CASSPNAGTSRETQYF. The whole variable domain, filled in from reference TRBV7-2 and TRBJ2-5, reads GAGVSQSPSNKVTEKGKDVELRCDPISGHTALYWYRQSLGQGLEFLIYFQGNSAPDKSGLPSDRFSAERTGGSVSTLTIQRTQQEDSAVYLCASSPNAGTSRETQYFGPGTRLLVL.